Below, 25 T cell receptor beta chains from the same sample are listed, as sequenced in a study of blood T cell repertoires in COVID-19. The data were produced by immunoSEQ multiplex PCR, yet TCRdb's version contains in-frame clones alone and is incomplete. The sample gives 240,000 or so clones, about 82% of which show up once; 12% is in the top ten. The source material was peripheral blood. The receptor set was obtained from a man at least 80 years old with acute or convalescent COVID-19.

This clone has just one count. The chain links TRBV3-1 (or the pseudogene TRBV3-2) to TRBJ1-5, with D possibly matching TRBD1 (5 bases). This CDR3 has 15 amino acids. V lost 1 base and J 5 bases, leaving 12 bases between the germline ends. In germline, CDR1 is LGHDT, CDR2 YNNKEL (reference sequence). The CDR3 bases are TGTGCCAGCAGCCAAGTCCCAGGGCAGGATCAGCCCCAGCATTTT. Protein sequence: CASSQVPGQDQPQHF.

This clone was counted between two and nine times. This sequence joins TRBV6-5 and TRBJ1-2; D uncertain. Germline CDR1 reads MNHEY; CDR2 reads SVGAGI. The CDR3 contains 15 residues. V lost 4 bases to trimming and J lost 4 bases, with 16 bases between them. The CDR3 DNA sequence: TGTGCCAGCAGTTCCTCCCTCCAGTCATTCTATGGCTACACCTTC. Its protein is CASSSSLQSFYGYTF.

The chain couples TRBV5-4 to TRBJ1-1, with D possibly TRBD1 on 5 matching bases. V was shortened by 1 base and J by 0 bases, with 10 bases between the two germline ends. The CDR3 has 15 amino acids. From germline, CDR1 is SGHNT and CDR2 YYREEE (reference sequence). The CDR3: CASSLTQTVNTEAFF. In DNA, the CDR3 is TGTGCCAGCAGCTTGACCCAGACAGTGAACACTGAAGCTTTCTTT.

CDR3 sequence (DNA): TGTGCCAGCGGGACGCAGGGGGCTCTTACAGATACGCAGTATTTT. The encoded protein is CASGTQGALTDTQYF. The V and J genes are TRBV3-1 (or the pseudogene TRBV3-2) and TRBJ2-3, with 8 nucleotides matching TRBD1. This CDR3 contains 15 residues. V gave up 8 bases and J gave up 3 bases; unmatched junction bases: 10. CDR1 and CDR2 from the germline V gene are LGHDT and YNNKEL (reference sequence).

V usage is TRBV28 and J usage is TRBJ2-1; 8 nucleotides agree with TRBD2. Trimming at V came to 4 bases and at J to 9 bases, leaving 11 bases not matched to a gene. The germline gives CDR1 MDHEN, CDR2 SYDVKM. The length of the CDR3 is 15 residues. The CDR3 coding sequence is TGTGCCAGCAGTTCCTTTTTGGGACTAGGTCGTGAGCAGTTCTTC. This codes for CASSSFLGLGREQFF.

In nucleotides, the CDR3 is TGTGCCAGGGGATCAGGGGGCTCCGGCAATCAGCCCCAGCATTTT. Its translation is CARGSGGSGNQPQHF. The rearrangement links TRBV6-9 to TRBJ1-5; 8 bases line up with TRBD1. The CDR3 sequence is 15 residues long. J was trimmed by 2 bases and V by 9 bases; bases with no gene match: 9. The germline V gene encodes CDR1 MNHGY and CDR2 SVAAGI.

This chain uses TRBV5-1 with TRBJ1-4; D gene uncertain. CDR1 and CDR2 (germline): SGHRS, YFSETQ. Trimming shortened V by 4 bases and J by 5 bases, and 18 bases separated the two germline ends. The CDR3 runs 16 residues. The CDR3 sequence is CASSPNRASNNEKLFF. In DNA form, the CDR3 reads TGCGCCAGCAGCCCGAACAGAGCTTCAAACAATGAAAAACTGTTTTTT.

This chain joins TRBV4-1 and TRBJ1-2; D might be TRBD1 (5 bases). The V end lost 0 bases, the J end lost 7 bases, and 24 bases lay between the germline ends. The CDR3 runs 18 residues. CDR1 is MGHRA and CDR2 is YSYEKL in the germline V gene. The CDR3 nucleotides read TGCGCCAGCAGCCAAGATAGGGGCGAGGCAGGGCCCCGGCCTGGCTACACCTTC. Residues: CASSQDRGEAGPRPGYTF.

This chain links TRBV6-6 with TRBJ1-6; D gene unclear. V lost 5 bases and J lost 9, with 23 bases in between. Looked up from germline, CDR1 is MNHNY and CDR2 is SVGAGI (reference sequence). This CDR3 comprises 17 residues. The chain's CDR3 is CASSPTGDRSSVSPLHF. As DNA, the CDR3 is TGTGCCAGCAGTCCCACTGGAGATAGATCAAGTGTTTCACCCCTCCACTTT.

This clone was seen just once. The chain uses TRBV28 and TRBJ2-5; D possibly corresponds to TRBD1 (6 bases). Germline V gene lookup returns CDR1 MDHEN and CDR2 SYDVKM. The V end was cut by 7 bases, the J end by 2 bases, with 11 bases between. CDR3 length: 13 amino acids. In DNA, the CDR3 is TGTGCCAGCATTGGGACATATCAAGAGACCCAGTACTTC. Translation: CASIGTYQETQYF.

The table lists this clone with a few counts. This CDR3 reads CASSLSGGAPSSPLHF. The CDR3 nucleotides are TGTGCCAGCAGCCTCTCAGGGGGCGCCCCTAGTTCACCCCTCCACTTT. The chain recombines TRBV16 with TRBJ1-6, with 8 bases identical to TRBD1. Germline trimming cut 4 bases from V and 9 bases from J; bases unmatched to any gene: 11. The germline V gene has CDR1 KGHSY and CDR2 FQNENV. The CDR3 contains 16 residues.

The CDR3, as DNA: TGTGCCATCAGGACGGGACAGGGCTACGAGCAGTACTTC. It translates to CAIRTGQGYEQYF. This chain links TRBV10-3 with TRBJ2-7, with TRBD1 identical over 9 bases. Germline-derived CDR1 and CDR2 are ENHRY and SYGVKD. The CDR3 is made up of 13 amino acids. Trimming at V came to 6 bases and at J to 3 bases, leaving 3 bases not matched to a gene.

This clone has only a few counts. This chain joins TRBV3-1 (or the pseudogene TRBV3-2) and TRBJ1-4; 7 nucleotides agree with TRBD1. Looked up from germline, CDR1 is LGHDT and CDR2 is YNNKEL (reference sequence). The CDR3 totals 15 residues. V trimming: 1 base; J trimming: 8 bases; junction bases outside the gene matches: 7. The CDR3 is CASSQGGTVGEKLFF. For the CDR3, the DNA is TGTGCCAGCAGCCAAGGCGGGACAGTCGGAGAAAAACTGTTTTTT.

This clone was counted between two and nine times. This chain joins TRBV5-4 and TRBJ2-5, with 7 bases lining up with TRBD2. CDR3 length: 20 residues. J was trimmed by 1 base and V by 4 bases; bases with no gene match: 22. Germline-derived CDR1 and CDR2 are SGHNT and YYREEE (reference sequence). The CDR3 here is CASSPDLGGGLWGPQETQYF. In DNA form, the CDR3 reads TGTGCCAGCAGCCCCGATCTGGGCGGGGGTCTTTGGGGACCCCAAGAGACCCAGTACTTC.

The chain is built from TRBV7-2 and TRBJ1-6, with a tentative D call TRBD1 (6 bases). Trimming removed 1 base at V and 0 bases at J, with 7 bases between. Germline V gives CDR1 SGHTA, CDR2 FQGNSA. The CDR3 spans 16 residues. The CDR3 DNA reads as TGTGCCAGCAGCTTAGGAGGGGGCTCCTATAATTCACCCCTCCACTTT. Translating gives CASSLGGGSYNSPLHF.

This sequence joins TRBV28 and TRBJ1-2, with TRBD1 identical over 8 bases. J was trimmed by 7 bases and V by 3 bases; bases with no gene match: 7. The CDR3 loop spans 14 amino acids. Germline assignment: CDR1 MDHEN and CDR2 SYDVKM. The CDR3 loop reads CASSFRTGPVGYTF. The CDR3 region has the DNA TGTGCCAGCAGTTTTCGGACAGGGCCGGTTGGCTACACCTTC.

The sample holds one count of this clone. The V gene is TRBV28, the J gene TRBJ2-2; tentative D call: TRBD2 (6 bases). Germline V gene data show CDR1 as MDHEN and CDR2 as SYDVKM. This CDR3 is built from 17 residues. V gave up 3 bases and J gave up 0 bases, with 14 bases separating them. The CDR3 sequence: CASSFAGLGANTGELFF. The CDR3 DNA is TGTGCCAGCAGTTTCGCGGGGCTCGGCGCGAACACCGGGGAGCTGTTTTTT.

V and J are TRBV4-2 and TRBJ1-3, with TRBD1 matching 7 bases. Germline V lookup: CDR1 LGHNA, CDR2 YNFKEQ. This CDR3 has 15 amino acids. Trimming took 0 bases from V and 5 from J; bases not matched to a gene: 4. The DNA of the CDR3 is TGTGCCAGCAGCCAAGAACGGGGACAGAGAAACACCATATATTTT. It encodes CASSQERGQRNTIYF.

A note on this clone: This same CDR3 is encoded by further DNA sequences in the sample. The CDR3 coding sequence is TGTGCCAGCAGTGAGTTGCGGGAGACCCAGTACTTC. It specifies CASSELRETQYF. The chain is built from TRBV2 and TRBJ2-5; no reliable D call. V dropped 3 bases and J dropped 5 bases, with 7 bases sitting between them. Per germline, CDR1 SNHLY and CDR2 FYNNEI. There are 12 residues in the CDR3.

The rearrangement uses TRBV5-1 and TRBJ1-4, with 7 bases identical to TRBD1. This CDR3 spans 15 amino acids. Germline V gene data show CDR1 as SGHRS and CDR2 as YFSETQ. With 5 bases clipped from V and 0 bases from J, the junction kept 4 bases outside the gene matches. CDR3 sequence reads: CASRDTGATNEKLFF. As DNA, the CDR3 is TGCGCCAGCAGAGATACAGGGGCAACTAATGAAAAACTGTTTTTT.

The chain combines TRBV23-1 with TRBJ2-7, with D perhaps TRBD1 (6 bases). Being an ORF, TRBV23-1 has a function that is uncertain. The CDR3 spans 14 residues. V was pared by 6 bases and J by 0 bases, with 12 bases between. Here the CDR3 reads CASRPQGNSYEQYF. CDR3 nucleotide sequence: TGCGCCAGCAGACCACAGGGTAACTCCTACGAGCAGTACTTC.

V gene TRBV9 combines with J gene TRBJ2-2; 7 bases align to TRBD1. Germline V gene lookup returns CDR1 SGDLS and CDR2 YYNGEE. Losses at the gene ends were 9 bases for V and 4 bases for J; bases not matched to a gene: 6. This CDR3 has 13 amino acids. The CDR3 here is CATAGTVTGELFF. CDR3 sequence (DNA): TGTGCCACCGCCGGGACAGTCACCGGGGAGCTGTTTTTT.

V and J are TRBV6-6 and TRBJ1-2; 9 nucleotides line up with TRBD1. V lost 5 bases, J lost 5 bases, and 9 bases stayed unmatched. This CDR3 is built from 15 residues. Germline V CDR1 and CDR2: MNHNY, SVGAGI (reference sequence). For the CDR3, the DNA is TGTGCCAGCAGTCTATTTCCGGGACAGGGATATGGCTACACCTTC. Its protein product is CASSLFPGQGYGYTF.

The rearrangement joins TRBV15 to TRBJ1-6; 10 positions agree with TRBD1. With 4 bases clipped from V and 10 bases from J, the junction kept 7 bases outside the gene matches. The germline V gene encodes CDR1 LNHNV and CDR2 YYDKDF (reference sequence). The CDR3 loop spans 15 amino acids. CDR3 sequence (DNA): TGTGCCACCAGCACTCGACAGGGGGCCTCCTCACCCCTCCACTTT. It codes for CATSTRQGASSPLHF.

This clone has just one count. The rearrangement joins TRBV6-5 to TRBJ2-7, with a possible D match to TRBD1 (5 bases). The CDR3 consists of 13 residues. Germline CDR1 and CDR2: MNHEY and SVGAGI. The V and J ends lost 8 bases and 2 bases respectively, with 13 bases between them. CDR3 DNA: TGTGCCAGCGAGCAGACAGCCCCCTACGAGCAGTACTTC. Protein sequence: CASEQTAPYEQYF.